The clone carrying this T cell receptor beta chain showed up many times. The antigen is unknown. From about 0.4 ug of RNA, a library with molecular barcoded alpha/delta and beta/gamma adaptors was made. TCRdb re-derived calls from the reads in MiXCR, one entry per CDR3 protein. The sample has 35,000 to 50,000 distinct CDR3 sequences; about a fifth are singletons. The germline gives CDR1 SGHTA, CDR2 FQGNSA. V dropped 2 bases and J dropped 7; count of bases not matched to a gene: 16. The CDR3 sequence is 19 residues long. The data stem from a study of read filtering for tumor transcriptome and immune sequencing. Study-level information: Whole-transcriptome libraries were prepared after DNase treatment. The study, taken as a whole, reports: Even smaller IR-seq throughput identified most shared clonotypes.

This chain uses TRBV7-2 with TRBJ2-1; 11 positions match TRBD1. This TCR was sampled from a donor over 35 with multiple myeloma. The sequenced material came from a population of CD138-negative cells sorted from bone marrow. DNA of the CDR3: TGTGCCAGCAGCTTATTCGGGGGGGTCGGGACAGGGGGAAGGAATGAGCAGTTCTTC. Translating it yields CASSLFGGVGTGGRNEQFF.